These 17 T cell receptor beta chains originate from one sample sequenced in a study of HIV-infected patients and healthy controls. TCRdb processed the 5' RACE reads anew with MiXCR; each CDR3 protein has one entry. In the table there are roughly 18,000 distinct CDR3 sequences, around a fifth of which are singletons. Sequencing was carried out using CD8+ T cells from blood. These receptors were obtained from a human donor in good health.

At least ten counts were recorded for this clonotype. The DNA of the CDR3 is TGTGCCAGCAGTGCCTCCCTAGCGGGAGGACCCGATACGCAGTATTTT. The encoded protein is CASSASLAGGPDTQYF. The V and J genes are TRBV6-1 and TRBJ2-3; TRBD2 matches at 11 bases. The CDR3 is 16 amino acids. From germline, CDR1 is MNHNS and CDR2 SASEGT. The J segment lost 6 bases and the V segment lost 4 bases, leaving 9 bases of the junction unmatched.

This clonotype was observed many times. The V gene is TRBV15, the J gene TRBJ2-1; perhaps TRBD2 as D (7 bases). Germline lookup yields CDR1 LNHNV and CDR2 YYDKDF (reference sequence). The CDR3 is made up of 16 amino acids. V was clipped by 3 bases and J by 4 bases, with 16 bases between them. As DNA, the CDR3 is TGTGCCACCAGCAGGGACTCGCGGGGGCCTTACAATGAGCAGTTCTTC. It yields the protein CATSRDSRGPYNEQFF.

Comments on this clonotype: Relative to the germline gene, one junction end is altered; a read error may explain this. This sequence joins TRBV6-6 and TRBJ2-5, with 7 bases identical to TRBD2. The CDR3 has 13 amino acids. The V gene's germline CDR1 is MNHNY and CDR2 SVGAGI (reference sequence). The CDR3 reads CASSYGLGGVIHF. CDR3 coding DNA: TGTGCCAGCAGTTACGGACTAGGTGGGGTTATCCACTTC.

This clonotype was seen many times. The genes are TRBV5-6 and TRBJ2-1; 9 bases align to TRBD2. Germline-derived CDR1 and CDR2 are SGHDT and YYEEEE. V dropped 5 bases and J dropped 2; count of bases not matched to a gene: 11. The CDR3 is made up of 17 amino acids. The CDR3 sequence: CASSRRHGGRAYNEQFF. The DNA for the CDR3 is TGTGCCAGCAGTCGAAGACACGGCGGGAGGGCCTACAATGAGCAGTTCTTC.

At least ten counts were recorded for this clonotype. The chain uses TRBV12-3 or TRBV12-4 and TRBJ2-4; 8 bases map to TRBD1. V lost 3 bases and J lost 8; bases outside the gene matches: 6. The CDR3 is 14 amino acids. The DNA of the CDR3 is TGTGCCAGCAGTTTTCAGGGGGCGAGGGACATTCAGTACTTC. Translation gives CASSFQGARDIQYF.

The gene calls are TRBV29-1 and TRBJ2-7, with unresolved D. V was trimmed by 5 bases and J by 5 bases, leaving 16 bases between them. Germline CDR1 and CDR2: SQVTM and ANQGSEA. The CDR3 consists of 13 residues. As DNA, the CDR3 is TGCAGCGTTCCTGGGTCGTTTGGGAACGAGCAGTACTTC. Translation gives CSVPGSFGNEQYF.

This clonotype appeared a few times. The chain is built from TRBV7-2 and TRBJ2-1; 7 positions match TRBD2. Germline assignment: CDR1 SGHTA and CDR2 FQGNSA. This CDR3 has 13 residues. The V gene end was trimmed by 5 bases and the J gene end by 8 bases; junction bases not matched to a gene: 6. The CDR3 region is CASSPAGSDEQFF. The CDR3 DNA is TGTGCCAGCAGCCCAGCGGGGTCGGATGAGCAGTTCTTC.

The chain uses TRBV4-1 and TRBJ1-2; the D is unclear. The CDR3 has 11 amino acids. Trimming pared 3 bases from V and 10 bases from J, leaving 9 bases between. Germline CDR1 MGHRA, CDR2 YSYEKL. The CDR3 bases are TGCGCCAGCAGCCAGTATTCGGACTACACCTTC. Translating it yields CASSQYSDYTF.

This clonotype was seen repeatedly, ten times or more. This chain links TRBV20-1 with TRBJ1-1, with D unresolved. Germline V gives CDR1 DFQATT, CDR2 SNEGSKA (reference sequence). The V end was cut by 0 bases, the J end by 3 bases, with 11 bases between. This CDR3 is built from 14 residues. The chain's CDR3 is CSARDHSRDTEAFF. The CDR3 DNA reads as TGCAGTGCTAGAGATCATTCTCGGGACACTGAAGCTTTCTTT.

In its sample, this clonotype was seen many times. The chain is built from TRBV5-1 and TRBJ1-4, with D possibly being TRBD1 (6 bases). The V end was cut by 1 base, the J end by 8 bases, with 15 bases between. Looked up from germline, CDR1 is SGHRS and CDR2 is YFSETQ. The CDR3 is 15 amino acids. The CDR3 coding sequence is TGCGCCAGCAGCTTGCTTCCAGGGGCGCGGGAAAAACTGTTTTTT. This gives the protein CASSLLPGAREKLFF.

This clonotype was detected only a few times. The rearrangement joins TRBV13 to TRBJ1-5; no definite D call. V was clipped by 5 bases and J by 6 bases, with 11 bases between them. Germline CDR1 and CDR2: PRHDT and FYEKMQ (reference sequence). This CDR3 region has 13 residues. CDR3 sequence: CASSPGVGQPQHF. The CDR3 bases are TGTGCCAGCAGCCCAGGTGTGGGTCAGCCCCAGCATTTT.

This rearrangement joins TRBV4-1 to TRBJ2-1, with 9 bases matching TRBD2. Looked up from germline, CDR1 is MGHRA and CDR2 is YSYEKL. The CDR3 contains 18 residues. Trimming cost V 1 base and J 2 bases; bases outside gene matches: 9. CDR3 coding DNA: TGCGCCAGCAGCCAAGTCGCTAGCGGGGTAGGGGCCTACAATGAGCAGTTCTTC. It codes for CASSQVASGVGAYNEQFF.

The chain has TRBV3-1 and TRBJ2-2, with D perhaps TRBD1 (5 bases). CDR3 length equals 15 residues. V dropped 1 base and J dropped 3 bases, with 9 bases sitting between them. Germline V gives CDR1 LGHDT, CDR2 YNNKEL (reference sequence). The chain's CDR3 is CASSQGTPYTGELFF. The DNA for the CDR3 is TGTGCCAGCAGCCAAGGGACACCTTACACCGGGGAGCTGTTTTTT. Supplemented by reference TRBV3-1 and TRBJ2-2, the full variable domain reads DTAVSQTPKYLVTQMGNDKSIKCEQNLGHDTMYWYKQDSKKFLKIMFSYNNKELIINETVPNRFSPKSPDKAHLNLHINSLELGDSAVYFCASSQGTPYTGELFFGEGSRLTVL.

This clonotype was detected ten times or more. V is TRBV7-9 and J is TRBJ1-1; 8 bases are a match to TRBD1. J was trimmed by 4 bases and V by 5 bases; bases with no gene match: 12. CDR3 length: 16 residues. The germline CDR1 and CDR2 sequences are SEHNR and FQNEAQ (reference sequence). The CDR3 protein is CASSRPTKTGGTEAFF. CDR3 sequence (DNA): TGTGCCAGCAGCCGTCCGACTAAAACAGGGGGCACTGAAGCTTTCTTT.

The chain joins TRBV11-2 to TRBJ2-1; D call uncertain. Germline CDR1 is SGHAT and CDR2 is FQNNGV. CDR3 length equals 17 residues. V dropped 0 bases and J dropped 0 bases, with 12 bases sitting between them. CDR3 DNA sequence: TGTGCCAGCAGCTTAGATCTGGTTCCCAGCTCCTACAATGAGCAGTTCTTC. This sequence encodes CASSLDLVPSSYNEQFF.

The table lists this clonotype with many counts. The J gene is TRBJ2-2, the V gene TRBV9, with D uncertain. The V end lost 4 bases, the J end lost 0 bases, and 19 bases lay between the germline ends. The CDR3 is 18 residues long. Looked up from germline, CDR1 is SGDLS and CDR2 is YYNGEE. The CDR3 spells CASSNNPERPANTGELFF. The CDR3 coding sequence is TGTGCCAGCAGCAATAACCCGGAACGGCCCGCGAACACCGGGGAGCTGTTTTTT.

This clonotype was observed a few times. The chain links TRBV6-2 or TRBV6-3 to TRBJ2-1, with TRBD2 matching 13 bases. Germline CDR1 and CDR2: MNHEY and SVGEGT. V shed 5 bases, J shed 5 bases, and the junction held 3 bases outside the gene matches. This CDR3 has 15 residues. DNA of the CDR3: TGTGCCAGCAGTGTACTAGCGGGAGGGAACAATGAGCAGTTCTTC. Translating gives CASSVLAGGNNEQFF.